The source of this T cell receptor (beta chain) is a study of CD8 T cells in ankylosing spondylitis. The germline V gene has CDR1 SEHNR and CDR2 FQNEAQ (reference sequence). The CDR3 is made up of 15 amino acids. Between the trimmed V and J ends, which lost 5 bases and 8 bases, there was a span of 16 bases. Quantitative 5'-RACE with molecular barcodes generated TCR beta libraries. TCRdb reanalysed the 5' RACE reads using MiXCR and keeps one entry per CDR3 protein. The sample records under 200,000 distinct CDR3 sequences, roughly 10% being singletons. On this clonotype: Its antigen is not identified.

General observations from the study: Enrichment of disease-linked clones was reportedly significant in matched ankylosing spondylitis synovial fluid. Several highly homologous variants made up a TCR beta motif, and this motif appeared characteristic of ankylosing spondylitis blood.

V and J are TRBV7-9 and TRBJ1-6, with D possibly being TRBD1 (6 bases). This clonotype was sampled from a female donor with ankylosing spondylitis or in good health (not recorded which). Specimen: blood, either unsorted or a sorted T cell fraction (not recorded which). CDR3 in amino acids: CASSPPDRPYSPLHF. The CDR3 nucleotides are TGTGCCAGCAGCCCCCCTGACAGGCCCTATTCACCCCTCCACTTT.